These 20 T cell receptor beta chains came from one sample sequenced in a study of T cell responses to AZD1222 COVID-19 vaccine (dated by TCRdb to the early 2020s). Receptors were amplified or captured by the immunoSEQ multiplex PCR assay. What TCRdb holds here is the immuneACCESS table cut down to in-frame rearrangements. Part of the clones is not present; checked against another copy, under half of the missing clones reflect an unresolved V gene, and the others are unexplained. The sample table lists 110,000 to 150,000 clones, 85% to 95% of them with a count of one. The ten largest clones represent over 7.5% of the sample. The sample's time point label, in plain terms: baseline before first vaccination. The material sequenced was peripheral blood, taken on day 0 of AZD1222 vaccination. All receptors derive from an adult in good health.

This clone was counted once. The V call is TRBV6-5, the J call TRBJ2-1; D might be TRBD1 (5 bases). The germline gives CDR1 MNHEY, CDR2 SVGAGI. CDR3 size: 15 residues. V dropped 2 bases and J dropped 4 bases, with 12 bases sitting between them. In DNA, the CDR3 is TGTGCCAGCAGTTACGGTGGGGCTCGGTACAATGAGCAGTTCTTC. Its protein product is CASSYGGARYNEQFF.

As DNA, the CDR3 is TGTGCCAGCTCACCGATTAGCGGGGGCCGAAAAGAGACCCAGTACTTC. Translating it yields CASSPISGGRKETQYF. The rearrangement links TRBV18 to TRBJ2-5, with 9 bases identical to TRBD2. The CDR3 has 16 amino acids. Looked up from germline, CDR1 is KGHSH and CDR2 is LQKENI. With 3 bases clipped from V and 3 bases from J, the junction kept 8 bases outside the gene matches.

V is TRBV5-1 and J is TRBJ2-7; D is unclear. The CDR3 runs 13 residues. Trimming took 5 bases from V and 1 from J, leaving 10 bases between them. Per the germline V gene, CDR1 is SGHRS and CDR2 is YFSETQ. CDR3 DNA sequence: TGCGCCAGCAGAAACGGACCGTCCTACGAGCAGTACTTC. Protein sequence: CASRNGPSYEQYF.

The chain joins TRBV7-2 to TRBJ2-5; the D is unclear. Trimming pared 2 bases from V and 1 base from J, leaving 5 bases between. The CDR3 is made up of 13 amino acids. CDR1 SGHTA and CDR2 FQGNSA come from the germline V gene. CDR3 sequence: CASSLNPQETQYF. CDR3 sequence (DNA): TGTGCCAGCAGCTTAAATCCCCAAGAGACCCAGTACTTC.

This chain uses TRBV5-1 with TRBJ1-1; perhaps TRBD1 as D (5 bases). The CDR3 totals 13 residues. Between the trimmed V and J ends, which lost 2 bases and 5 bases, there was a span of 10 bases. CDR1 and CDR2 (germline): SGHRS, YFSETQ. The CDR3 bases are TGCGCCAGCAGCTTACAACAGGAGACTGAAGCTTTCTTT. It is translated as CASSLQQETEAFF.

This clone occurred once. V is TRBV3-1 (or the pseudogene TRBV3-2) and J is TRBJ2-5; D is unresolved. The length of the CDR3 is 12 residues. Trimming stripped 4 bases from V and 7 bases from J, with 10 bases between. Germline assignment: CDR1 LGHDT and CDR2 YNNKEL (reference sequence). This chain's CDR3 is CASSPEWGTQYF. CDR3 nucleotides: TGTGCCAGCAGCCCGGAGTGGGGGACCCAGTACTTC.

The CDR3: CASSPLVPQAGEQYF. CDR3 in DNA: TGTGCCAGCAGCCCGTTGGTCCCACAGGCGGGTGAGCAGTACTTC. The chain recombines TRBV7-8 with TRBJ2-7, with D possibly called TRBD1 or TRBD2 (5 bases each). The germline CDR1 and CDR2 sequences are SGHVS and FQNEAQ. This CDR3 is 15 amino acids long. Trimming pared 5 bases from V and 7 bases from J, leaving 21 bases between.

The gene calls are TRBV19 and TRBJ1-2; D is possibly TRBD1 (6 bases). V lost 3 bases and J 4 bases, leaving 12 bases between the germline ends. In germline, CDR1 is LNHDA, CDR2 SQIVND (reference sequence). This CDR3 has 14 amino acids. The DNA of the CDR3 is TGTGCCAGTAGTATTTCCGACAGGCGCTATGGCTACACCTTC. It translates to CASSISDRRYGYTF.

V gene TRBV9 combines with J gene TRBJ1-1; 7 bases align to TRBD1. This CDR3 is built from 15 residues. Per the germline V gene, CDR1 is SGDLS and CDR2 is YYNGEE. Trimming at V came to 3 bases and at J to 3 bases, leaving 8 bases not matched to a gene. This CDR3 reads CASSERGQGDTEAFF. In DNA, the CDR3 is TGTGCCAGCAGCGAGAGGGGGCAGGGCGACACTGAAGCTTTCTTT.

The chain uses TRBV18 and TRBJ1-6; D ambiguous. The germline V gene has CDR1 KGHSH and CDR2 LQKENI. This CDR3 comprises 12 residues. V lost 6 bases and J lost 16, with 16 bases in between. CDR3 nucleotide sequence: TGTGCCAGCTCCTCGGGCCAAACAGAGCTCCACTTT. The encoded protein is CASSSGQTELHF.

V gene TRBV4-2 combines with J gene TRBJ2-7, with D hard to call. CDR1 is LGHNA and CDR2 is YNFKEQ in the germline V gene. The CDR3 length is 15 residues. V lost 0 bases to trimming and J lost 2 bases, with 11 bases between them. The CDR3 DNA is TGTGCCAGCAGCCAAGATTTAGATTCAGCCTACGAGCAGTACTTC. This translates into CASSQDLDSAYEQYF.

The genes are TRBV7-9 and TRBJ2-1; D is unclear. CDR3 length: 11 residues. Trimming took off 5 bases at V and 8 bases at J, with 7 bases between the two ends. CDR1 is SEHNR and CDR2 is FQNEAQ in the germline V gene (reference sequence). The CDR3: CASSVSHEQFF. DNA of the CDR3: TGTGCCAGCAGCGTATCTCATGAGCAGTTCTTC.

This sequence joins TRBV7-3 and TRBJ2-2, with 8 nucleotides matching TRBD1. CDR1 and CDR2 (germline): SGHTA, FQGTGA. CDR3 length: 15 residues. V shed 7 bases, J shed 0 bases, and the junction held 4 bases outside the gene matches. The CDR3 is CASTPDRANTGELFF. The CDR3 DNA follows: TGTGCCAGCACCCCGGACAGGGCGAACACCGGGGAGCTGTTTTTT.

This chain connects TRBV30 to TRBJ1-2; D gene unclear. The CDR3 sequence is 11 residues long. V was cut by 5 bases and J by 8 bases, with 12 bases left in between. Germline-derived CDR1 and CDR2 are GTSNPN and SVGIG (reference sequence). CDR3 in DNA: TGTGCCTGGGGGGATTTTGGGGGCTACACCTTC. Translation: CAWGDFGGYTF.

The rearrangement links TRBV6-2 or TRBV6-3 to TRBJ1-3; D is ambiguous. The length of the CDR3 is 17 residues. The germline V and J ends were trimmed by 4 bases and 0 bases, with 16 bases remaining between them. The V gene's germline CDR1 is MNHEY and CDR2 SVGEGT. The CDR3 loop is CASSWARTGYSGNTIYF. As DNA, the CDR3 is TGTGCCAGCAGTTGGGCAAGGACGGGTTACTCTGGAAACACCATATATTTT.

V and J are TRBV14 and TRBJ2-1; TRBD2 matches 9 bases. CDR1 and CDR2 from the germline V gene are SGHDN and FVKESK. The V gene end was trimmed by 7 bases and the J gene end by 6 bases; junction bases not matched to a gene: 10. This CDR3 comprises 15 residues. The CDR3 region is CASTLRPGLANEQFF. The CDR3 nucleotides are TGTGCCAGCACCCTAAGACCGGGACTAGCCAATGAGCAGTTCTTC. Complete variable domain (other parts from reference TRBV14 and TRBJ2-1): EAGVTQFPSHSVIEKGQTVTLRCDPISGHDNLYWYRRVMGKEIKFLLHFVKESKQDESGMPNNRFLAERTGGTYSTLKVQPAELEDSGVYFCASTLRPGLANEQFFGPGTRLTVL.

The chain is built from TRBV7-2 and TRBJ1-6, with D uncertain. CDR3 length equals 14 residues. The germline V gene has CDR1 SGHTA and CDR2 FQGNSA. Trimming took 3 bases from V and 3 from J, leaving 6 bases between them. The CDR3 loop reads CASSFDVYNSPLHF. In DNA form, the CDR3 reads TGTGCCAGCAGCTTTGACGTCTATAATTCACCCCTCCACTTT.

This clone has just one count. The CDR3 nucleotides are TGTGCCAGCAGCTTCTCCAGGGTGGATGGCTACACCTTC. Translation gives CASSFSRVDGYTF. V and J are TRBV11-2 and TRBJ1-2, with D possibly matching TRBD1 (5 bases). Germline CDR1 SGHAT, CDR2 FQNNGV. The CDR3 extends over 13 amino acids. The V end lost 3 bases, the J end lost 6 bases, and 11 bases lay between the germline ends.

The rearrangement joins TRBV6-2 or TRBV6-3 to TRBJ1-1, with D tentatively TRBD1 (5 bases). The CDR3 is 16 amino acids. The germline V gene encodes CDR1 MNHEY and CDR2 SVGEGT. V lost 6 bases, J lost 7 bases, and 24 bases lay in between. CDR3 loop: CASSGQGRGNVGEAFF. DNA for the CDR3: TGTGCCAGCAGCGGTCAAGGTCGGGGGAATGTTGGTGAAGCTTTCTTT.

This clone is a singleton in its sample. The CDR3 reads CASTREGGTDTQYF. The CDR3, as DNA: TGTGCCAGCACTAGGGAGGGGGGCACAGATACGCAGTATTTT. The rearrangement joins TRBV7-9 to TRBJ2-3; possibly TRBD2 for D (7 bases). Germline-derived CDR1 and CDR2 are SEHNR and FQNEAQ (reference sequence). Deletions cut 7 bases from V and 1 base from J, with 12 bases between. This CDR3 contains 14 residues.